These T cell receptor beta chains were read from a single sample in a study of blood T cells in healthy people across ages. One entry per CDR3 protein results from TCRdb running MiXCR on the 5' RACE reads. The table records 600,000 to 800,000 distinct CDR3 sequences, roughly 21% of them present only once. The sample comprised blood. The origin of the receptors is a man between 65 and 79 years old in good health. CDR3s include the opening cysteine and the closing phenylalanine or tryptophan. Each record gives: V gene, J gene, CDR3 protein.

V: TRBV2; J: TRBJ2-4; CDR3: CASSERQSKNIQYF
V: TRBV20-1; J: TRBJ1-2; CDR3: CSARGQGSANYGYTF
V: TRBV7-2; J: .; CDR3: CASSLAGGLREQYF
V: TRBV28; J: TRBJ1-5; CDR3: CASSSQQGSWQPQHF
V: TRBV4-3; J: TRBJ1-2; CDR3: CASSPQGGANYGYTF
V: TRBV10-3; J: TRBJ2-1; CDR3: CASVGTSFNEQFF
V: TRBV20-1; J: TRBJ2-1; CDR3: CSASGTGSYNEQFF
V: TRBV12-3/TRBV12-4; J: .; CDR3: CASSLGGFDYEQYF
V: TRBV10-3; J: TRBJ1-4; CDR3: CATTGGLNEKLFF
V: TRBV9; J: TRBJ2-7; CDR3: CASSASSGTGSSYEQYF
V: TRBV5-1; J: TRBJ2-1; CDR3: CASRERDEQFF
V: TRBV20-1; J: TRBJ2-1; CDR3: CSAREGVSEQFF
V: TRBV2; J: TRBJ2-5; CDR3: CASSEETGKETQYF
V: TRBV20-1; J: TRBJ2-5; CDR3: CSARDGAGGRETQYF
V: TRBV29-1; J: .; CDR3: CSVSGASDEQYF
V: TRBV28; J: TRBJ2-1; CDR3: CASSQLEGWTNEQFF
V: TRBV20-1; J: TRBJ1-6; CDR3: CSARQGSGNSPLHF
V: TRBV4-1; J: TRBJ2-4; CDR3: CASSQDPRNIQYF
V: TRBV20-1; J: TRBJ1-1; CDR3: CSAASGGPDTEAFF
V: TRBV7-3; J: TRBJ1-1; CDR3: CASSPTLGGIAEAFF
V: TRBV29-1; J: TRBJ1-1; CDR3: CSVQDMNTEAFF
V: TRBV18; J: TRBJ1-5; CDR3: CASSGQGAMYQPQHF
V: TRBV18; J: TRBJ2-7; CDR3: CASTSTGGLDEQYF